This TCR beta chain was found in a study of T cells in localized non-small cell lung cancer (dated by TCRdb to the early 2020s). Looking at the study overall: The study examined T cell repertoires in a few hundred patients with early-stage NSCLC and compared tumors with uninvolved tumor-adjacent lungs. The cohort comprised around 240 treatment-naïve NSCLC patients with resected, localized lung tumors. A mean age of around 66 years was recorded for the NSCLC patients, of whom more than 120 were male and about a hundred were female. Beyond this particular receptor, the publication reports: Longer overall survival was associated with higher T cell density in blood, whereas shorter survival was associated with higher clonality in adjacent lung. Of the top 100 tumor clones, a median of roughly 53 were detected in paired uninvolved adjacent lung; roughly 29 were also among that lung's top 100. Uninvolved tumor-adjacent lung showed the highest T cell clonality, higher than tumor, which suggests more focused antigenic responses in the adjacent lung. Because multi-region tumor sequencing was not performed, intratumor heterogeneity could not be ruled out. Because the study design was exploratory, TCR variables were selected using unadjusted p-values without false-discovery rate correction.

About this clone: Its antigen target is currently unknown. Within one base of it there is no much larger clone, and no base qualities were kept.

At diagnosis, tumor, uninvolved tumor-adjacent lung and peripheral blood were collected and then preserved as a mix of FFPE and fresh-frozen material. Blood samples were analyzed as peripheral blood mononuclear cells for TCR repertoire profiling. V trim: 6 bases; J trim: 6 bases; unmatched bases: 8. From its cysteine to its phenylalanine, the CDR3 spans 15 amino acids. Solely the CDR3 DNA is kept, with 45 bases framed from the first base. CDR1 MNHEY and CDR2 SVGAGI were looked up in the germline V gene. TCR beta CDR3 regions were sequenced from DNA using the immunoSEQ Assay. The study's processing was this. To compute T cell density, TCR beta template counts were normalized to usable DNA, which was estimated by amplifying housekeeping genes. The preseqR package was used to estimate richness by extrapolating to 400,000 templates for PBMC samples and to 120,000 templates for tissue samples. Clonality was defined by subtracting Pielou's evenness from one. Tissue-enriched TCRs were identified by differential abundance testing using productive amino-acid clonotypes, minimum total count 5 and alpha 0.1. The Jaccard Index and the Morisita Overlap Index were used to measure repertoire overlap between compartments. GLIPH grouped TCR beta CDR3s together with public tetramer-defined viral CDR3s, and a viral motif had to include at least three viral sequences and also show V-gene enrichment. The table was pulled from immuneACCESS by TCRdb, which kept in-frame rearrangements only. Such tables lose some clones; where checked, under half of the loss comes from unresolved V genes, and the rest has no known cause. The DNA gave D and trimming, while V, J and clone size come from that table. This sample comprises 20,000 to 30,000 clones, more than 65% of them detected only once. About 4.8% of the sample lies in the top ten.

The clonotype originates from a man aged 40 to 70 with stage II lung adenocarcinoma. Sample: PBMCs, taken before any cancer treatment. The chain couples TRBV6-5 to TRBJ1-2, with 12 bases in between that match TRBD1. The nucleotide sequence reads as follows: TGTGCCAGCAGAGAGGGGACAGGGGGCCGACATGGCTACACCTTC. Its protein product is CASREGTGGRHGYTF.